This entry describes one T cell receptor (beta chain). Its binding antigen is unknown. It has no much larger one-base neighbor in the sample; base qualities were not kept. Stable Graves' hyperthyroidism was defined as the absence of progression to ophthalmopathy over 18 months of follow-up. The hyperthyroidism patients were between 18 and 65 years old and newly diagnosed, with a disease duration of less than 2 months. Any patient with an uncontrolled infection, another autoimmune disease, pregnancy or lactation was excluded. Diagnoses were established on the basis of clinical symptoms, serum thyroxine and TRAb, thyroid ultrasound, and orbital computed tomography. Trizol reagent was used to extract total RNA, and RNA quality was then checked on an Agilent 2100 Bioanalyzer. Its CDR3 holds 14 amino acids, cysteine through phenylalanine. The CDR3 DNA has 42 bases and is translated from base 1. From the germline V gene, CDR1 is SQVTM and CDR2 is ANQGSEA.

The data are from a study of T cells in Graves' hyperthyroidism and ophthalmopathy (dated by TCRdb to the late 2010s). As for the study more broadly: To identify TCR V-J signatures that set the groups apart, the researchers used a discovery cohort of approximately 98 patients, made up of roughly 40 with Graves' ophthalmopathy and some 60 with stable Graves' hyperthyroidism. Prospective prediction of ophthalmopathy was tested in an independent validation cohort of about 19 hyperthyroidism patients and 17 patients who later progressed to ophthalmopathy. The approximately 95 discovery patients were divided at random into training and test sets in a 7:3 ratio. The study also compared thyroid tissue and blood T-cell repertoires from about 6 Graves' hyperthyroidism patients. Once sampling was done, hyperthyroidism patients were given methimazole at a starting dose of 30 mg daily, whereas ophthalmopathy patients were given high-dose intravenous methylprednisolone. TCR Vbeta CDR3 sequencing of 135 peripheral blood samples (43 ophthalmopathy, 75 to 85 hyperthyroidism and roughly 17 progressor patients) is reported in the paper.

Amplification of TCR beta CDR3 regions was carried out from RNA transcripts. For the first round of RT-PCR on the TCR CDR3, the HTBI primer set was used together with the Qiagen OneStep RT-PCR kit. Libraries were constructed in a second round of multiplex PCR, after which size selection and purification were performed. Paired-end sequencing of the libraries was performed with 100 bp reads on an Illumina HiSeq2000. Per the original workflow: SOAPnuke was used to process the raw data, with reads discarded if the reads contained adapters or uncalled bases, had a mean Phred below 15, or lacked an exact constant-primer or identifier match. High-quality paired reads were merged using COPE v1.2.5, and each unique nucleotide sequence was defined as a clonotype. Clonotypes were aligned to IMGT TRBV, TRBD and TRBJ reference segments using MiTCR v1.1. Analysis was restricted to V-J combinations with a frequency above 0.0001, which covered roughly 99% of repertoires. The TCS score was defined as F50 (clonal expansion) divided by E x V (chaos), with BLOSUM62-based TCRdist calculated between CDR3 peptides within each V-J. Welch's t-statistics and random forest reduced around 520 V-J features to roughly 13, which were used in a naive Bayes classifier (R e1071). The similarity between thyroid and blood repertoires was quantified using the Morisita-Horn index. TCRdb reprocessed the public reads (quality trimming at Q25 with fastp, clone calling with MiXCR) and kept in-frame beta chains. Identical CDR3 protein sequences are pooled into one entry, listed with their most common genes and DNA. TCRdb, not the authors, supplied the V and J calls. The sample has 500,000 to 750,000 distinct CDR3 sequences on record, just over 45% of them singletons. More than 7% of the sample is in the top ten clones.

General study outcomes and caveats: No statistical method was used to fix the sample size in advance, and group allocation was not hidden from the investigators. In validation, progression to ophthalmopathy was predicted by the model with around 70% sensitivity and just over 72% specificity, a median of roughly 6.4 months before onset. Most expanded thyroid clonotypes (frequency above 0.001) were also found in blood, which suggests that blood repertoires may mirror thyroid immune responses. Ophthalmopathy was separated from stable hyperthyroidism by a 13 V-J signature model, with 85% to 90% sensitivity and about 81% specificity obtained in cross-validation and 80%/75% obtained in testing.

Recombination connected TRBV29-1 to TRBJ1-1, and 7 bases in between align with TRBD1. The source is a woman between 18 and 29 years old with Graves' hyperthyroidism. Sequences were obtained from peripheral blood or thyroid tissue (not recorded which). The CDR3 amino acid sequence is: CRGGDRLLNTEAFF. The nucleotide sequence reads as follows: TGCAGGGGTGGGGACAGACTCTTGAACACTGAAGCTTTCTTT. Reference TRBV29-1 and TRBJ1-1 proteins supply the regions before and after the CDR3; the full variable domain is: SAVISQKPSRDICQRGTSLTIQCQVDSQVTMMFWYRQQPGQSLTLIATANQGSEATYESGFVIDKFPISRPNLTFSTLTVSNMSPEDSSIYLCRGGDRLLNTEAFFGQGTRLTVV.